Listed below are T cell receptor beta chains from one sample, sequenced in a study of blood T cell repertoires in COVID-19. The data were produced by immunoSEQ multiplex PCR, yet TCRdb's version contains in-frame clones alone and is incomplete. The repertoire holds roughly 160,000 clones, with 65% to 90% as singletons. The specimen sequenced was peripheral blood. These receptors all come from a man aged 60-69 years with acute or convalescent COVID-19. The CDR3 runs from the conserved cysteine through the conserved F or W. The D gene is left open where the match is weak. Clone size is shown for a subset of rows, as once, few, many or a class of expanded clone.

TRBV11-2,.,TRBD2,TRBJ2-3,TGTGCCAGCAGCTTAGTAGCGACTAGCGGGATGGCGGATACGCAGTATTTT,CASSLVATSGMADTQYF
TRBV10-2,few,TRBD1,TRBJ2-3,TGCGCCAGTATCTACAGGGGTACGCAGTATTTT,CASIYRGTQYF
TRBV7-8,.,TRBD2,TRBJ2-1,TGTGCCAGCAGCTTACGGCTAAGCGGGAGGCGGGATGAGCAGTTCTTC,CASSLRLSGRRDEQFF
TRBV2,once,.,TRBJ1-2,TGTGCCAGCAGCCGACAGGACGCTAACTATGGCTACACCTTC,CASSRQDANYGYTF
TRBV19,.,.,TRBJ2-2,TGTGCCAGTAGTATAACAGGGAACACCGGGGAGCTGTTTTTT,CASSITGNTGELFF
TRBV5-1,.,TRBD2,TRBJ2-2,TGCGCCAGCAGCTTGGCTAGGACTAGCGGGAGGGACACCGGGGAGCTGTTTTTT,CASSLARTSGRDTGELFF
TRBV10-2,.,.,TRBJ2-2,TGCGCCAGCAGCACCTGGGGGGGGCCGGGCACCGGGGAGCTGTTTTTT,CASSTWGGPGTGELFF
TRBV7-9,.,.,TRBJ2-5,TGTGCCAGCAGCTTAGCCGGGACTGAGGGGACCCAGTACTTC,CASSLAGTEGTQYF
TRBV4-1,.,TRBD2,TRBJ2-2,TGCGCCAGCAGTACTACGACTAGCACCAGGGAGCTGTTTTTT,CASSTTTSTRELFF
TRBV2,.,TRBD2,TRBJ2-1,TGTGCCAGCAGCGGGGGACTAGCGGCGGGGGATGAGCAGTTCTTC,CASSGGLAAGDEQFF
TRBV29-1,.,TRBD2,TRBJ2-3,TGCAGCGTCGGGACTAGCGGGAGCACGTCGGGTACGCAGTATTTT,CSVGTSGSTSGTQYF
TRBV11-3,few,.,TRBJ2-3,TGTGCCAGCAGCTCCGGAGATACGCAGTATTTT,CASSSGDTQYF
TRBV12-3/TRBV12-4,.,.,TRBJ2-5,TGTGCCAGCACCCGGGGTAACCAAGAGACCCAGTACTTC,CASTRGNQETQYF
TRBV12-3/TRBV12-4,.,.,TRBJ1-1,TGTGCCAGCAGTTTTTATCGGAACACTGAAGCTTTCTTT,CASSFYRNTEAFF
TRBV11-2,.,TRBD1,TRBJ2-1,TGTGCCAGCAGCTTAGATTTGACAGGGGGAGCCGATGAGCAGTTCTTC,CASSLDLTGGADEQFF
TRBV30,.,TRBD1,TRBJ2-5,TGTGCCGGGAGCGGGACAGGGGACATTCAAGAGACCCAGTACTTC,CAGSGTGDIQETQYF
TRBV29-1,.,TRBD2,TRBJ2-1,TGCAGCGTTGACCCTCCGCGGGAGTTTAGTGAGCAGTTCTTC,CSVDPPREFSEQFF
TRBV7-3,.,TRBD2,TRBJ2-2,TGTGCCAGCAGCTTAATGGCAGCGGGAGGCTCCGGGGAGCTGTTTTTT,CASSLMAAGGSGELFF
TRBV11-2,.,TRBD2,TRBJ2-1,TGTGCCAGCAGCAGATCGGGACTACCAATTCTCTCCTACAATGAGCAGTTCTTC,CASSRSGLPILSYNEQFF
TRBV5-1,.,.,TRBJ2-3,TGCGCCAGCTCATCTAGGGGGAGCACAGATACGCAGTATTTT,CASSSRGSTDTQYF
TRBV3-1/TRBV3-2,.,.,TRBJ1-2,TGTGCCAGCAGCCAGCACGGAGGGGACTCTCACGGCTACACCTTC,CASSQHGGDSHGYTF
TRBV9,.,.,TRBJ1-3,TGTGCCAGCAGCGGGGGACATTCCTCTGGAAACACCATATATTTT,CASSGGHSSGNTIYF
TRBV5-3,.,.,TRBJ1-1,TGTGCCAGAAGCTTGGTGGGAGGGAGGGAGAACACTGAAGCTTTCTTT,CARSLVGGRENTEAFF
TRBV14,.,TRBD2,TRBJ2-5,TGTGCCAGCAGCCACCGACTAGCGAGAGGGGAGACCCAGTACTTC,CASSHRLARGETQYF
TRBV5-6,.,TRBD2,TRBJ2-5,TGTGCCAGCAGCTTGGCCGGGCGGGAGGGAGTAGAGACCCAGTACTTC,CASSLAGREGVETQYF
TRBV7-3,.,TRBD2,TRBJ2-1,TGTGCCAGCAGCTTAGAGGGTGGGGCGGGAGGCTCCTACAATGAGCAGTTCTTC,CASSLEGGAGGSYNEQFF
TRBV27,.,TRBD1,TRBJ1-2,TGTGCCAGCAGTTCCGCGGGGACAGTCAACTATGGCTACACCTTC,CASSSAGTVNYGYTF
TRBV12-3/TRBV12-4,.,.,TRBJ2-1,TGTGCCAGCAGTTTGGCCCCCGGGGATGAGCAGTTCTTC,CASSLAPGDEQFF
TRBV10-1,.,TRBD1,TRBJ2-7,TGCGCCAGCAGCCTGACAGGGGGCCTTAAGCAGTACTTC,CASSLTGGLKQYF
TRBV2,.,TRBD1,TRBJ1-1,TGTGCCAGCAGGGAGACAGGGGCTCACACTGAAGCTTTCTTT,CASRETGAHTEAFF